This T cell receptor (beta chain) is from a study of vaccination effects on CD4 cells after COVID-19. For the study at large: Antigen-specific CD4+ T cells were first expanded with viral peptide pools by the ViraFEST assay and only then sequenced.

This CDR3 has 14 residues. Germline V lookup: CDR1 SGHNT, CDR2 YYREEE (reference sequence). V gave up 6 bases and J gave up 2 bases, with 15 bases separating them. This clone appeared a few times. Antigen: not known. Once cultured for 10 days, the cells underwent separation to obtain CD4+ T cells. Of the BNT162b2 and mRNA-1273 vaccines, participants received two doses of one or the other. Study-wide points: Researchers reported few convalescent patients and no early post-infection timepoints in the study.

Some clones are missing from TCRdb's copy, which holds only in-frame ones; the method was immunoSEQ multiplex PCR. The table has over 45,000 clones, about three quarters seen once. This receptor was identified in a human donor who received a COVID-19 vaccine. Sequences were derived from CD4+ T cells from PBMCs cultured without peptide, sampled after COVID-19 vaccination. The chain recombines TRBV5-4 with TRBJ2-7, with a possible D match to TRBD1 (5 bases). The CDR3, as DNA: TGTGCCAGCATGGACCGGACAAAGGCCTACGAGCAGTACTTC. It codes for CASMDRTKAYEQYF.